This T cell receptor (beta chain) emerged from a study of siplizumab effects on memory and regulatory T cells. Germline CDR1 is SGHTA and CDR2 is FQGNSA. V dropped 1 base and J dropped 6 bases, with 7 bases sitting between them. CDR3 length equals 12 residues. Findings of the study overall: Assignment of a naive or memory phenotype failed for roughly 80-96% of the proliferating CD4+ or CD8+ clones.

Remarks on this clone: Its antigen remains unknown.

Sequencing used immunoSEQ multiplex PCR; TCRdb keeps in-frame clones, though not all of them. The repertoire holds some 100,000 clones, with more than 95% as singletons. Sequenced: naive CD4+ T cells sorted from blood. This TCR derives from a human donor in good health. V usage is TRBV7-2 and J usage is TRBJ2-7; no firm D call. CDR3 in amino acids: CASSLEGTEQYF. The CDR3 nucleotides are TGTGCCAGCAGCTTAGAGGGTACCGAGCAGTACTTC.